A selection of T cell receptor beta chains follows, all from one sample in a study of blood T cell repertoires in COVID-19. Assay: immunoSEQ multiplex PCR; the TCRdb copy retains only in-frame clones and omits some. The sample consists of tens of thousands of clones, around 90% of them appearing once. Sequencing was carried out using peripheral blood. The receptors originated from a woman aged 45-60 years with acute or convalescent COVID-19. CDR3s include the opening cysteine and the closing phenylalanine or tryptophan. The D gene is left open where the match is weak. Clone size is not always given. Where it is, it says once, few, many or a class for expanded clones.

cdr3_aa: CASSYLGGTYEQYF
cdr3_nt: TGTGCCAGCAGTTACCTCGGGGGAACCTACGAGCAGTACTTC
v_call: TRBV6-6
d_call: .
j_call: TRBJ2-7
clone_size: few

cdr3_aa: CASSPGGGGGNTGELFF
cdr3_nt: TGTGCCAGCAGCCCGGGCGGAGGCGGGGGTAACACCGGGGAGCTGTTTTTT
v_call: TRBV5-4
d_call: TRBD2
j_call: TRBJ2-2
clone_size: .

cdr3_aa: CASRQGWGTEAFF
cdr3_nt: TGTGCCAGCAGACAGGGGTGGGGGACTGAAGCTTTCTTT
v_call: TRBV12-3/TRBV12-4
d_call: TRBD1
j_call: TRBJ1-1
clone_size: .

cdr3_aa: CASSLDRGRFGYTF
cdr3_nt: TGTGCCAGCAGCTTGGACAGGGGGCGGTTTGGCTACACCTTC
v_call: TRBV11-2
d_call: TRBD1
j_call: TRBJ1-2
clone_size: .

cdr3_aa: CASSLGQGSYGYTF
cdr3_nt: TGCGCCAGCTCACTGGGCCAGGGTTCCTATGGCTACACCTTC
v_call: TRBV5-1
d_call: .
j_call: TRBJ1-2
clone_size: once

cdr3_aa: CASSDRAFGSPLHF
cdr3_nt: TGTGCCAGTTCCGACAGGGCTTTCGGTTCACCCCTCCACTTT
v_call: TRBV2
d_call: TRBD1
j_call: TRBJ1-6
clone_size: once

cdr3_aa: CASSSPPSDRVYGYTF
cdr3_nt: TGTGCCAGCAGTTCGCCCCCATCAGACAGGGTCTATGGCTACACCTTC
v_call: TRBV28
d_call: TRBD1
j_call: TRBJ1-2
clone_size: .

cdr3_aa: CASSGQTGGPYEQYF
cdr3_nt: TGTGCCAGCTCAGGCCAGACGGGAGGGCCGTACGAGCAGTACTTC
v_call: TRBV18
d_call: TRBD2
j_call: TRBJ2-7
clone_size: .

cdr3_aa: CASTSGRGYYGYTF
cdr3_nt: TGCGCCAGTACCTCAGGCAGGGGGTACTATGGCTACACCTTC
v_call: TRBV5-1
d_call: TRBD1
j_call: TRBJ1-2
clone_size: once

cdr3_aa: CAWSGAGGPAGELFF
cdr3_nt: TGTGCCTGGAGTGGAGCGGGGGGGCCCGCCGGGGAGCTGTTTTTT
v_call: TRBV30
d_call: TRBD2
j_call: TRBJ2-2
clone_size: .

cdr3_aa: CASSFLAGVDEQYF
cdr3_nt: TGTGCCAGTAGTTTTCTAGCGGGAGTAGACGAGCAGTACTTC
v_call: TRBV19
d_call: TRBD2
j_call: TRBJ2-7
clone_size: .

cdr3_aa: CASGQDTQYF
cdr3_nt: TGTGCCAGTGGGCAAGATACGCAGTATTTT
v_call: TRBV21-1
d_call: .
j_call: TRBJ2-3
clone_size: .

cdr3_aa: CASQGSNQPQHF
cdr3_nt: TGTGCCAGCCAGGGGAGCAATCAGCCCCAGCATTTT
v_call: TRBV19
d_call: .
j_call: TRBJ1-5
clone_size: .

cdr3_aa: CASSPTQGRASPLHF
cdr3_nt: TGCGCCAGCAGCCCGACACAGGGGAGAGCATCACCCCTCCACTTT
v_call: TRBV5-1
d_call: TRBD1
j_call: TRBJ1-6
clone_size: .

cdr3_aa: CASSGLEVSTEKLFF
cdr3_nt: TGTGCCAGCAGTGGTTTAGAGGTCTCGACGGAAAAACTGTTTTTT
v_call: TRBV9
d_call: .
j_call: TRBJ1-4
clone_size: .

cdr3_aa: CASSSLTGSKTEAFF
cdr3_nt: TGTGCCAGCAGTTCACTAACAGGGAGTAAAACTGAAGCTTTCTTT
v_call: TRBV6-2/TRBV6-3
d_call: .
j_call: TRBJ1-1
clone_size: few